This T cell receptor (beta chain) was sequenced for a study of spatial heterogeneity in lung cancer. The wider study: Alpha-chain sequences were consistently detected in smaller numbers than beta-chain sequences. Study-wide points: At tumor resection, ubiquitous expanded TCRs were detected in blood more often than later.

Each molecule of TCR cDNA was tagged with one unique molecular identifier. TCRdb re-called the 5' RACE reads through MiXCR, storing one row per CDR3 protein. The sample carries fewer than 55,000 distinct CDR3 sequences, less than 9% recorded once. This clonotype came up many times. Its target is unknown. Trimming left V 2 bases short and J 0 bases short, with 7 bases between. The CDR3 is 14 amino acids. The V gene's germline CDR1 is SGHRS and CDR2 YFSETQ. As for time point: blood at routine non-recurrence follow-up after resection. Unsorted whole RNA from tumor, nontumor lung or frozen PBMC underwent sequencing.

The source material was PBMCs, sampled at follow-up. The chain links TRBV5-1 to TRBJ2-3; D is perhaps TRBD2 (5 bases). The receptor comes from a female donor with early-stage non-small cell lung cancer. The CDR3 loop is CASSLAASTDTQYF. CDR3 nucleotide sequence: TGCGCCAGCAGCTTAGCGGCCAGCACAGATACGCAGTATTTT.